Below, 7 T cell receptor beta chains from the same sample are listed, as sequenced in a study of blood T cell repertoires in COVID-19. The data were produced by immunoSEQ multiplex PCR, yet TCRdb's version contains in-frame clones alone and is incomplete. The repertoire holds under 200,000 clones, with under 90% as singletons. The sequencing input was peripheral blood. The receptors shown here come from a woman older than 75 with acute or convalescent COVID-19.

This clone is a singleton in its sample. The chain carries TRBV29-1 and TRBJ2-7, with D possibly being TRBD1 (5 bases). Trimming left V 4 bases short and J 4 bases short, with 8 bases between. The CDR3 covers 11 residues. CDR1 is SQVTM, CDR2 ANQGSEA, per germline. DNA of the CDR3: TGCAGCGTTGTCAGGGCGTACGAGCAGTACTTC. Protein: CSVVRAYEQYF.

The gene calls are TRBV5-4 and TRBJ2-3, with 10 bases fitting TRBD1. J gave up 3 bases and V 4 bases, and 5 bases lay outside the gene matches. Germline V gene sequence: CDR1 SGHNT, CDR2 YYREEE (reference sequence). The CDR3 length is 15 residues. CDR3 amino acids: CASSVLDRGTDTQYF. DNA for the CDR3: TGTGCCAGCAGCGTCCTGGACAGGGGGACAGATACGCAGTATTTT.

This clone has only a few counts. V usage is TRBV7-9 and J usage is TRBJ1-1, with D perhaps matching TRBD1 (6 bases). Trimming shortened V by 8 bases and J by 4 bases, and 11 bases separated the two germline ends. CDR1 is SEHNR, CDR2 FQNEAQ, per germline (reference sequence). CDR3 length: 12 residues. The DNA for the CDR3 is TGTGCCAGCTCCACAGGGCTCACTGAAGCTTTCTTT. It encodes CASSTGLTEAFF.

The rearrangement links TRBV27 to TRBJ1-5; a possible D gene is TRBD1 (6 bases). Trimming left V 5 bases short and J 7 bases short, with 15 bases between. This CDR3 has 14 amino acids. Looked up from germline, CDR1 is MNHEY and CDR2 is SMNVEV (reference sequence). The CDR3 bases are TGTGCCAGCAGTCCTAGACAGGCGCCACAGCCCCAGCATTTT. This translates into CASSPRQAPQPQHF.

The chain couples TRBV9 to TRBJ2-2, with 10 bases matching TRBD1. This CDR3 spans 16 amino acids. The germline V gene has CDR1 SGDLS and CDR2 YYNGEE. Trimming took 0 bases from V and 5 from J; bases not matched to a gene: 4. The CDR3 DNA is TGTGCCAGCAGCGTAGGAAAGGGACAGGGGACCGGGGAGCTGTTTTTT. The encoded protein is CASSVGKGQGTGELFF. The entire variable domain, with the rest obtained from reference TRBV9 and TRBJ2-2, is as follows: DSGVTQTPKHLITATGQRVTLRCSPRSGDLSVYWYQQSLDQGLQFLIQYYNGEERAKGNILERFSAQQFPDLHSELNLSSLELGDSALYFCASSVGKGQGTGELFFGEGSRLTVL.

The chain couples TRBV21-1 to TRBJ1-1. TRBV21-1 is an annotated pseudogene. This CDR3 region has 13 residues. The CDR3 region has the DNA TGTGCCCTGGGAGGCCCTTCCAACACTGAAGCTTTCTTT. This translates into CALGGPSNTEAFF.

The chain links TRBV2 to TRBJ2-7, with D maybe TRBD2 (6 bases). The germline V and J ends were trimmed by 6 bases and 5 bases, with 17 bases remaining between them. The CDR3 extends over 14 amino acids. CDR1 is SNHLY, CDR2 FYNNEI, per germline. DNA for the CDR3: TGTGCCAGCAGACCTCCGGGGGATGTCAACGAGCAGTACTTC. Protein product: CASRPPGDVNEQYF. Full variable domain (missing parts from reference TRBV2 and TRBJ2-7): EPEVTQTPSHQVTQMGQEVILRCVPISNHLYFYWYRQILGQKVEFLVSFYNNEISEKSEIFDDQFSVERPDGSNFTLKIRSTKLEDSAMYFCASRPPGDVNEQYFGPGTRLTVT.